The 27 T cell receptor beta chains below come from one sample, sequenced in a study of T cell responses to AZD1222 COVID-19 vaccine (dated by TCRdb to the early 2020s). Explained via the paper, the time point label denotes: baseline before first vaccination. Receptor libraries were prepared by the immunoSEQ multiplex PCR assay. Not all clones reach the TCRdb copy of this immuneACCESS table, which keeps in-frame sequences only. Checked studies attribute under half of the gap to unresolved V genes and leave the rest unexplained. The sample table records approximately 120,000 clones; just over 90% of these occur just once. Roughly 4.5% of the sample rests with the top ten. Specimen: peripheral blood, collected on day 0 of AZD1222 vaccination. These receptors all come from an adult in good health.

The rearrangement joins TRBV2 to TRBJ2-5; the D gene is possibly TRBD2 (5 bases). CDR1 SNHLY and CDR2 FYNNEI come from the germline V gene. V dropped 2 bases and J dropped 0 bases, with 10 bases sitting between them. The length of the CDR3 is 15 residues. The CDR3 loop is CASSEHGVNQETQYF. Here the CDR3 DNA reads TGTGCCAGCAGTGAACACGGGGTCAACCAAGAGACCCAGTACTTC.

The chain couples TRBV7-8 to TRBJ1-2; no firm D call. From germline, CDR1 is SGHVS and CDR2 FQNEAQ. This CDR3 has 14 amino acids. V gave up 1 base and J gave up 2 bases, with 8 bases separating them. The CDR3 here is CASSLDGLNYGYTF. CDR3 bases: TGTGCCAGCAGCTTAGATGGCCTAAACTATGGCTACACCTTC.

The chain carries TRBV7-3 and TRBJ1-6, with a possible D match to TRBD1 (5 bases). Trimming took off 5 bases at V and 7 bases at J, with 15 bases between the two ends. Germline V lookup: CDR1 SGHTA, CDR2 FQGTGA. This CDR3 is 15 amino acids long. CDR3 coding DNA: TGTGCCAGCAGCCAGACCGGGACCGAAAATTCACCCCTCCACTTT. Translating gives CASSQTGTENSPLHF.

The chain is built from TRBV5-1 and TRBJ2-5; no firm D call. V was clipped by 0 bases and J by 4 bases, with 10 bases between them. CDR3 length: 14 residues. Germline assignment: CDR1 SGHRS and CDR2 YFSETQ. CDR3 nucleotides: TGCGCCAGCAGCTTGGAATCGTCGGGAGAGACCCAGTACTTC. It encodes CASSLESSGETQYF.

The V call is TRBV25-1, the J call TRBJ1-1, with D perhaps matching TRBD1 (6 bases). The CDR3 runs 14 residues. V lost 3 bases and J lost 3, with 11 bases in between. Per the germline V gene, CDR1 is MGHDK and CDR2 is SYGVNS. In DNA form, the CDR3 reads TGTGCCAGCAGTGATAGGAGGGGGGACACTGAAGCTTTCTTT. Amino acids: CASSDRRGDTEAFF.

The chain combines TRBV6-5 with TRBJ1-4, with D maybe TRBD1 (5 bases). Trimming shortened V by 6 bases and J by 5 bases, and 10 bases separated the two germline ends. The CDR3 has 13 amino acids. The V gene's germline CDR1 is MNHEY and CDR2 SVGAGI. The CDR3 protein is CASRTRDNEKLFF. DNA of the CDR3: TGTGCCAGCAGGACCCGGGACAATGAAAAACTGTTTTTT.

This chain connects TRBV2 to TRBJ1-2; D may be TRBD1 (6 bases). The V end was cut by 4 bases, the J end by 4 bases, with 13 bases between. The CDR3 spans 14 residues. CDR1 SNHLY and CDR2 FYNNEI come from the germline V gene. The CDR3: CASSGREGGYGYTF. The CDR3 DNA follows: TGTGCCAGCAGTGGGCGGGAGGGGGGCTATGGCTACACCTTC.

The rearrangement joins TRBV5-1 to TRBJ1-3, with 8 bases that match TRBD1. CDR1 is SGHRS and CDR2 is YFSETQ in the germline V gene. The CDR3 consists of 16 residues. The V segment lost 4 bases and the J segment 3 bases; nucleotides outside the gene matches: 9. CDR3 loop: CASSGKNDRGGNTIYF. The DNA for the CDR3 is TGCGCCAGCAGCGGGAAAAATGACAGGGGTGGAAACACCATATATTTT. Variable domain in full (rest from reference TRBV5-1 and TRBJ1-3): KAGVTQTPRYLIKTRGQQVTLSCSPISGHRSVSWYQQTPGQGLQFLFEYFSETQRNKGNFPGRFSGRQFSNSRSEMNVSTLELGDSALYLCASSGKNDRGGNTIYFGEGSWLTVV.

The gene calls are TRBV7-2 and TRBJ2-1; 9 bases align to TRBD2. This CDR3 has 14 residues. Germline values: CDR1 SGHTA, CDR2 FQGNSA. Losses at the gene ends were 5 bases for V and 4 bases for J; bases not matched to a gene: 3. CDR3 nucleotide sequence: TGTGCCAGCAGCCTAAGCGGGGGGTACAATGAGCAGTTCTTC. It specifies CASSLSGGYNEQFF.

V is TRBV9 and J is TRBJ1-2, with D unclear. The CDR3 totals 13 residues. The germline gives CDR1 SGDLS, CDR2 YYNGEE. V lost 0 bases, J lost 4 bases, and 7 bases lay in between. The CDR3 is CASSVEVGYGYTF. For the CDR3, the DNA is TGTGCCAGCAGCGTAGAAGTAGGCTATGGCTACACCTTC.

This clone was seen only once. This chain joins TRBV3-1 (or the pseudogene TRBV3-2) and TRBJ1-4; the match to TRBD1 covers 7 bases. The V and J ends lost 0 bases and 10 bases, in that order; junction bases with no gene match: 8. In germline, CDR1 is LGHDT, CDR2 YNNKEL (reference sequence). This CDR3 is 15 amino acids long. CDR3 nucleotides: TGTGCCAGCAGCCAAGATCTTGACAGGGACAGAAAACTGTTTTTT. This encodes CASSQDLDRDRKLFF.

The rearrangement joins TRBV6-5 to TRBJ2-7; 7 bases are a match to TRBD1. This CDR3 is 12 amino acids long. Germline V lookup: CDR1 MNHEY, CDR2 SVGAGI. J lost 2 bases, V lost 10 bases, and 5 bases had no gene match. In nucleotides, the CDR3 is TGTGCCACACAGGGGAGCGCCTACGAGCAGTACTTC. Its protein is CATQGSAYEQYF.

The rearrangement uses TRBV5-1 and TRBJ1-2, with D unresolved. Trimming shortened V by 0 bases and J by 8 bases, and 17 bases separated the two germline ends. From germline, CDR1 is SGHRS and CDR2 YFSETQ. The CDR3 loop spans 15 amino acids. CDR3 nucleotide sequence: TGCGCCAGCAGCTTGGTGGTATCGGGAGGTGGGGGCTACACCTTC. Its protein is CASSLVVSGGGGYTF. The variable domain in full, completed from reference TRBV5-1 and TRBJ1-2, reads KAGVTQTPRYLIKTRGQQVTLSCSPISGHRSVSWYQQTPGQGLQFLFEYFSETQRNKGNFPGRFSGRQFSNSRSEMNVSTLELGDSALYLCASSLVVSGGGGYTFGSGTRLTVV.

The chain joins TRBV3-1 (or the pseudogene TRBV3-2) to TRBJ2-1; unclear D gene. Germline lookup yields CDR1 LGHDT and CDR2 YNNKEL (reference sequence). This CDR3 has 13 residues. V was shortened by 0 bases and J by 7 bases, with 7 bases between the two germline ends. The CDR3, as DNA: TGTGCCAGCAGCCAAGACGCTCGTAATGAGCAGTTCTTC. Translated, it gives CASSQDARNEQFF.

V gene TRBV6-1 combines with J gene TRBJ1-1; unclear D gene. The V end lost 2 bases, the J end lost 2 bases, and 6 bases lay between the germline ends. Germline CDR1 reads MNHNS; CDR2 reads SASEGT. The CDR3 length is 13 residues. Here the CDR3 reads CASSERVNTEAFF. In nucleotides, the CDR3 is TGTGCCAGCAGTGAAAGGGTAAACACTGAAGCTTTCTTT.

The chain is built from TRBV27 and TRBJ1-2; the match to TRBD1 covers 9 bases. Looked up from germline, CDR1 is MNHEY and CDR2 is SMNVEV (reference sequence). The ends lost 5 bases at V and 8 bases at J; junction bases unmatched: 6. The CDR3 is 13 amino acids. CDR3 bases: TGTGCCAGCAGTCGAACAGGGGGCGACGGCTACACCTTC. It encodes CASSRTGGDGYTF.

V and J are TRBV3-1 (or the pseudogene TRBV3-2) and TRBJ2-3; 8 bases match TRBD1. Germline trimming cut 3 bases from V and 0 bases from J; bases unmatched to any gene: 17. Per the germline V gene, CDR1 is LGHDT and CDR2 is YNNKEL (reference sequence). The length of the CDR3 is 20 residues. CDR3 residues: CASSQAPGTGLFRSTDTQYF. CDR3 DNA sequence: TGTGCCAGCAGCCAGGCGCCAGGGACAGGCCTTTTCAGAAGCACAGATACGCAGTATTTT.

The chain is built from TRBV11-2 and TRBJ2-5; D gene unclear. Per germline, CDR1 SGHAT and CDR2 FQNNGV. The CDR3 loop spans 14 amino acids. The V end was cut by 5 bases, the J end by 5 bases, with 15 bases between. The CDR3 here is CASSPLRSGETQYF. The CDR3 coding sequence is TGTGCCAGCAGCCCCCTACGTAGTGGGGAGACCCAGTACTTC.

The V gene is TRBV7-2, the J gene TRBJ2-2; 10 bases fit TRBD1. CDR1 SGHTA and CDR2 FQGNSA come from the germline V gene. This CDR3 spans 16 amino acids. The ends lost 2 bases at V and 5 bases at J; junction bases unmatched: 5. The CDR3 protein is CASSLLPGQGTGELFF. CDR3 bases: TGTGCCAGCAGCTTACTTCCGGGACAGGGGACCGGGGAGCTGTTTTTT.

The chain couples TRBV6-1 to TRBJ2-7; D tentatively fits TRBD1 or TRBD2 (5 bases each). The CDR3 consists of 13 residues. The germline V and J ends were trimmed by 2 bases and 12 bases, with 17 bases remaining between them. Germline assignment: CDR1 MNHNS and CDR2 SASEGT. As DNA, the CDR3 is TGTGCCAGCAGTGAAATGGGGACGACAAGTTCGTACTTC. Translation gives CASSEMGTTSSYF.

V usage is TRBV19 and J usage is TRBJ2-1; tentatively, D is TRBD1 or TRBD2 (6 bases each). Germline V gene data show CDR1 as LNHDA and CDR2 as SQIVND (reference sequence). This CDR3 is 14 amino acids long. The V and J ends lost 6 bases and 3 bases respectively, with 12 bases between them. The CDR3 DNA reads as TGTGCCAGTAGCCCGGGGGCTTTCTACAATGAGCAGTTCTTC. Translated, it gives CASSPGAFYNEQFF.

The chain recombines TRBV14 with TRBJ2-7; 8 bases match TRBD1. CDR1 SGHDN and CDR2 FVKESK come from the germline V gene. There are 16 residues in the CDR3. The trim removed 3 bases at V and 0 bases at J, leaving 7 bases unmatched. The DNA for the CDR3 is TGTGCCAGCAGCCATAAAACAGGGGGGCTCTCCTACGAGCAGTACTTC. It codes for CASSHKTGGLSYEQYF.

The chain is built from TRBV2 and TRBJ1-1, with D possibly TRBD1 on 5 matching bases. CDR1 is SNHLY, CDR2 FYNNEI, per germline. The length of the CDR3 is 14 residues. V gave up 6 bases and J gave up 6 bases, with 17 bases separating them. CDR3 nucleotides: TGTGCCAGCAGCGATCCACCGGGGCCCCCTGAAGCTTTCTTT. Its protein is CASSDPPGPPEAFF.

This chain uses TRBV5-1 with TRBJ2-1; the match to TRBD1 covers 7 bases. Per germline, CDR1 SGHRS and CDR2 YFSETQ. Unmatched junction bases numbered 6, after V lost 4 bases and J lost 8 bases. The CDR3 is 13 amino acids. The CDR3 is CASSRDSLYEQFF. The CDR3 coding sequence is TGCGCCAGCAGCAGGGACAGCTTATATGAGCAGTTCTTC.

This chain uses TRBV2 with TRBJ1-3; D might be TRBD1 (5 bases). The CDR3 extends over 17 amino acids. V shed 5 bases and J shed 0 bases, with 17 bases lying between them. Germline V gene sequence: CDR1 SNHLY, CDR2 FYNNEI. The CDR3 protein is CASSRGGVDYSGNTIYF. CDR3 DNA: TGTGCCAGCAGTCGCGGAGGGGTGGATTACTCTGGAAACACCATATATTTT.

The chain uses TRBV19 and TRBJ1-4; 8 bases align to TRBD1. V lost 5 bases and J lost 7; bases outside the gene matches: 0. Germline V gene data show CDR1 as LNHDA and CDR2 as SQIVND (reference sequence). The CDR3 is made up of 12 amino acids. Written as DNA, the CDR3 is TGTGCCAGTAGTGACAGGGGTGAAAAACTGTTTTTT. Translating it yields CASSDRGEKLFF.

The chain is built from TRBV27 and TRBJ1-5; tentative D call: TRBD1 (6 bases). The CDR3 is 15 amino acids. Trimming removed 6 bases from V and 7 bases from J, with 19 bases in between. Germline V lookup: CDR1 MNHEY, CDR2 SMNVEV (reference sequence). CDR3 residues: CASRAIQGLGQPQHF. Written as DNA, the CDR3 is TGTGCCAGCAGGGCTATTCAGGGGCTGGGACAGCCCCAGCATTTT.